This T cell receptor (beta chain) was documented in a study of follicular helper T cells after annual influenza vaccination. Time point meaning: 2015-2016 season, pre-vaccination. Germline CDR1 reads SGHRS; CDR2 reads YFSETQ. The CDR3 has 16 amino acids. V gave up 3 bases and J gave up 7 bases, with 20 bases separating them. Overall study findings and caveats: Productive TCRB sequences came from only roughly 10-20% of cells.

As regards this clone: Its antigen is as yet unknown.

Sequencing used immunoSEQ multiplex PCR; TCRdb keeps in-frame clones, though not all of them. The sample lists about 1,600 clones, around 82% occurring once. This receptor was identified in an adult who received the influenza vaccine. The chain employs TRBV5-1 and TRBJ2-1; D is undetermined. The source was CXCR5+ CD38- circulating T follicular helper cells from blood, collected on the day of influenza vaccination. Subset indicated: circulating Tfh, non-naive CD4+CXCR5+PD-1+ (ICOS+CD38+ or ICOS-CD38-). As DNA, the CDR3 is TGCGCCAGCAGCTCGATTTCCGGGTCGGTAGGGAATGAGCAGTTCTTC. Its protein product is CASSSISGSVGNEQFF. Combining the CDR3 with reference TRBV5-1 and TRBJ2-1 gives the whole variable domain KAGVTQTPRYLIKTRGQQVTLSCSPISGHRSVSWYQQTPGQGLQFLFEYFSETQRNKGNFPGRFSGRQFSNSRSEMNVSTLELGDSALYLCASSSISGSVGNEQFFGPGTRLTVL.